This entry is about one T cell receptor (beta chain). Its antigen is currently unknown. Random hexamers were used to reverse transcribe the RNA input (0.5 to 1 ug). The TCR beta CDR3 was amplified by immunoSEQ multiplex PCR across 54 Vbeta, 13 Jbeta. TCRdb passed the immunoSEQ multiplex PCR reads through MiXCR, listing each CDR3 protein once. The sample has approximately 190,000 distinct CDR3 sequences; under 97% are singletons. The CDR3 length is 15 residues. The germline V gene has CDR1 SGHAT and CDR2 FQNNGV. Trimming removed 1 base from V and 1 base from J, with 10 bases in between. This specimen belongs to a study of CD8 T cells in Susac syndrome. Findings of the study overall: As the study acknowledged, the number of individuals in its TCR sequencing and HLA analysis was relatively small.

Sequenced input: CD4+ T cells from PBMCs. This TCR was sampled from a human donor with Susac syndrome. V is TRBV11-2 and J is TRBJ2-5, with a possible D match to TRBD2 (6 bases). The chain's CDR3 is CASSLVRGTQETQYF. CDR3 sequence (DNA): TGTGCCAGCAGCTTAGTCCGCGGGACCCAAGAGACCCAGTACTTC. The full variable domain, with the rest looked up from reference TRBV11-2 and TRBJ2-5, is EAGVAQSPRYKIIEKRQSVAFWCNPISGHATLYWYQQILGQGPKLLIQFQNNGVVDDSQLPKDRFSAERLKGVDSTLKIQPAKLEDSAVYLCASSLVRGTQETQYFGPGTRLLVL.